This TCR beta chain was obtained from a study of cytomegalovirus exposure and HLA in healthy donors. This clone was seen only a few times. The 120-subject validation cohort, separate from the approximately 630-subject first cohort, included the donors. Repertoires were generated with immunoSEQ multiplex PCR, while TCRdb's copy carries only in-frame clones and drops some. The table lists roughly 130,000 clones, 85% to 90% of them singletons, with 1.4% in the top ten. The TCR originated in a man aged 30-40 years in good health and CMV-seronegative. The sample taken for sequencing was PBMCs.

CDR3 amino acids: CASRSQGAPGELFF. The CDR3 nucleotides are TGTGCCAGCAGGTCGCAGGGGGCGCCGGGGGAGCTGTTTTTT. This chain connects TRBV6-6 to TRBJ2-2, with 8 bases aligning to TRBD1. The CDR3 covers 14 residues. Germline CDR1 MNHNY, CDR2 SVGAGI (reference sequence). The V segment lost 6 bases and the J segment 8 bases; nucleotides outside the gene matches: 8.